These 25 T cell receptor beta chains originate from one sample sequenced in a study of vaccination and CD4 T cells after COVID-19. Indicated treatment: roughly nine-day PBMC culture with coronavirus spike peptide pools or control peptides (ViraFEST assay). These receptors' targets are unknown. Sequenced with the Oncomine TCR Beta short-read assay was DNA taken from cultured CD4+ T cells. MiXCR, applied by TCRdb to the PCR reads, yields one record per CDR3 protein. The data contain some 9,700 distinct CDR3 sequences, more than 60% of them seen just once; the ten biggest clones take up more than 35%. The sample consisted of CD4+ T cells from blood, cultured in vitro. These receptors were taken from a human donor who had recovered from COVID-19.

The J gene is TRBJ1-1, the V gene TRBV30; D might be TRBD1 (5 bases). V was cut by 7 bases and J by 3 bases, with 9 bases left in between. The CDR3 length is 11 residues. The germline CDR1 and CDR2 sequences are GTSNPN and SVGIG (reference sequence). This CDR3 is CAYSGDTEAFF. CDR3 coding DNA: TGTGCCTACTCGGGGGACACTGAAGCTTTCTTT.

This rearrangement joins TRBV5-1 to TRBJ2-2, with no clear D. The CDR3 contains 12 residues. Trimming shortened V by 0 bases and J by 6 bases, and 3 bases separated the two germline ends. Per the germline V gene, CDR1 is SGHRS and CDR2 is YFSETQ. The CDR3 reads CASSLVPGELFF. Written as DNA, the CDR3 is TGCGCCAGCAGCTTGGTTCCCGGGGAGCTGTTTTTT.

As DNA, the CDR3 is TGCGCCAGCAGTGAGAAGTGGGAGACCCAGTACTTC. Translation gives CASSEKWETQYF. This chain joins TRBV10-2 and TRBJ2-5; D is undetermined. This CDR3 spans 12 amino acids. The V end was cut by 2 bases, the J end by 5 bases, with 6 bases between. Germline lookup yields CDR1 WSHSY and CDR2 SAAADI.

The chain combines TRBV4-1 with TRBJ2-7, with TRBD1 identical over 8 bases. Trimming removed 4 bases from V and 4 bases from J; junction bases left unmatched: 6. Germline CDR1 and CDR2: MGHRA and YSYEKL. The CDR3 consists of 14 residues. CDR3 in DNA: TGCGCCAGCAGCCCCCCGGGACAGGAATACGAGCAGTACTTC. The encoded protein is CASSPPGQEYEQYF.

This clonotype was counted only a few times. The rearrangement uses TRBV7-6 and TRBJ2-2, with D perhaps TRBD1 or TRBD2 (6 bases each). Germline V gene data show CDR1 as SGHVS and CDR2 as FNYEAQ. CDR3 length: 16 amino acids. The V and J ends lost 5 bases and 0 bases respectively, with 13 bases between them. The CDR3 bases are TGTGCCAGCAGCGGAGGGGGGATTACGAACACCGGGGAGCTGTTTTTT. Amino acids: CASSGGGITNTGELFF.

V gene TRBV4-1 combines with J gene TRBJ1-2, with no clear D. The CDR3 covers 11 residues. Germline assignment: CDR1 MGHRA and CDR2 YSYEKL. V was trimmed by 1 base and J by 11 bases, leaving 8 bases between them. CDR3 bases: TGCGCCAGCAGCCAAGTAGGGTGGTACACCTTC. It codes for CASSQVGWYTF.

J is TRBJ1-1 and V is TRBV5-4; 9 nucleotides agree with TRBD1. The CDR3 has 15 residues. Germline CDR1 reads SGHNT; CDR2 reads YYREEE (reference sequence). Losses at the gene ends were 2 bases for V and 5 bases for J; bases not matched to a gene: 7. The CDR3 spells CASSLGTGQGTEAFF. The CDR3 bases are TGTGCCAGCAGCTTAGGGACAGGGCAGGGTACTGAAGCTTTCTTT.

This clonotype was found a few times. This chain uses TRBV11-2 with TRBJ2-6; D tentatively reads TRBD1 or TRBD2 (6 bases each). V lost 5 bases and J lost 0, with 14 bases in between. The length of the CDR3 is 17 residues. Germline V gene lookup returns CDR1 SGHAT and CDR2 FQNNGV. This chain's CDR3 is CASSPFRGGSGANVLTF. As DNA, the CDR3 is TGTGCCAGCAGCCCCTTCAGGGGAGGCTCTGGGGCCAACGTCCTGACTTTC.

This clonotype was observed a few times. The chain links TRBV6-2 or TRBV6-3 to TRBJ1-5; D is perhaps TRBD1 (6 bases). Per germline, CDR1 MNHEY and CDR2 SVGEGT. The CDR3 has 16 residues. V was clipped by 6 bases and J by 0 bases, with 15 bases between them. CDR3 bases: TGTGCCAGCAGGCGAGGGGGTCCGGATAGCAATCAGCCCCAGCATTTT. This gives the protein CASRRGGPDSNQPQHF.

The gene calls are TRBV20-1 and TRBJ1-2; no firm D call. The CDR3 loop spans 14 amino acids. V was cut by 0 bases and J by 0 bases, with 8 bases left in between. Germline V gene sequence: CDR1 DFQATT, CDR2 SNEGSKA (reference sequence). Here the CDR3 DNA reads TGCAGTGCTAGAGATCCGGTTACTAACTATGGCTACACCTTC. This gives the protein CSARDPVTNYGYTF.

The gene calls are TRBV24-1 and TRBJ2-1; 10 bases agree with TRBD2. The CDR3 covers 17 residues. Germline CDR1 is KGHDR and CDR2 is SFDVKD. V shed 2 bases and J 5 bases; nucleotides not matched to a gene: 8. CDR3 in amino acids: CATSDSHLAGVDNEQFF. CDR3 nucleotide sequence: TGTGCCACCAGTGATTCGCACCTAGCGGGAGTGGACAATGAGCAGTTCTTC.

The chain links TRBV11-3 to TRBJ2-2; unclear D gene. V was trimmed by 1 base and J by 2 bases, leaving 5 bases between them. From germline, CDR1 is SGHNT and CDR2 YENEEA. The CDR3 has 14 residues. CDR3 coding DNA: TGTGCCAGCAGCTTAGGGCGAAACACCGGGGAGCTGTTTTTT. This codes for CASSLGRNTGELFF.

The chain couples TRBV12-3 or TRBV12-4 to TRBJ2-2, with D tentatively TRBD2 (5 bases). Trimming cost V 5 bases and J 6 bases, with 10 bases left between them. This CDR3 has 13 residues. The CDR3 DNA reads as TGTGCCAGCAGTGACCCGGGGTCCGGGGAGCTGTTTTTT. Amino acids: CASSDPGSGELFF.

The CDR3 is CASSFLRTDTQYF. Here the CDR3 DNA reads TGTGCCAGCAGTTTTCTTCGGACAGATACGCAGTATTTT. This chain links TRBV27 with TRBJ2-3; no reliable D call. Per the germline V gene, CDR1 is MNHEY and CDR2 is SMNVEV (reference sequence). Trimming took off 3 bases at V and 3 bases at J, with 7 bases between the two ends. The CDR3 has 13 amino acids.

The chain couples TRBV20-1 to TRBJ2-2, with 7 positions matching TRBD2. This CDR3 contains 15 residues. The trim removed 6 bases at V and 1 base at J, leaving 8 bases unmatched. Looked up from germline, CDR1 is DFQATT and CDR2 is SNEGSKA (reference sequence). CDR3 coding DNA: TGCAGTGCCAGAAAAGCGGGATTGAACACCGGGGAGCTGTTTTTT. Amino acid sequence: CSARKAGLNTGELFF.

The chain uses TRBV30 and TRBJ1-1; D remains unclear. This CDR3 comprises 14 residues. V lost 2 bases and J lost 1, with 11 bases in between. In germline, CDR1 is GTSNPN, CDR2 SVGIG (reference sequence). CDR3 sequence (DNA): TGTGCCTGGAGTCTAACGTTCGGGAACACTGAAGCTTTCTTT. This codes for CAWSLTFGNTEAFF.

A single count supports this clonotype. The chain uses TRBV20-1 and TRBJ2-7, with TRBD2 identical over 7 bases. This CDR3 has 16 amino acids. V was pared by 3 bases and J by 9 bases, with 20 bases of the junction left unmatched. In germline, CDR1 is DFQATT, CDR2 SNEGSKA (reference sequence). The CDR3 nucleotides read TGCAGTGCTAGTCCCAGCGGGATCCTCCTACGAGTGGGGCAGTACTTC. Translation gives CSASPSGILLRVGQYF.

The J gene is TRBJ2-7, the V gene TRBV6-5; no definite D call. The CDR3 totals 15 residues. The V end lost 0 bases, the J end lost 0 bases, and 9 bases lay between the germline ends. CDR1 is MNHEY, CDR2 SVGAGI, per germline. This chain's CDR3 is CASSYSATVSYEQYF. The CDR3 DNA is TGTGCCAGCAGTTACTCGGCGACGGTCTCCTACGAGCAGTACTTC.

CDR3 loop: CASSITSVRNEQYF. DNA of the CDR3: TGTGCCAGCAGTATAACTAGCGTACGGAACGAGCAGTACTTC. The chain employs TRBV27 and TRBJ2-7; 7 nucleotides align to TRBD2. This CDR3 is built from 14 residues. With 5 bases clipped from V and 5 bases from J, the junction kept 9 bases outside the gene matches. The germline V gene encodes CDR1 MNHEY and CDR2 SMNVEV (reference sequence).

In its sample, this clonotype is hyperexpanded. The chain joins TRBV30 to TRBJ1-2, with D perhaps matching TRBD1 (5 bases). The CDR3 is 13 amino acids. CDR1 GTSNPN and CDR2 SVGIG come from the germline V gene (reference sequence). The germline V and J ends were trimmed by 2 bases and 2 bases, with 9 bases remaining between them. CDR3 DNA: TGTGCCTGGAGTAAAGGGGCGAACTATGGCTACACCTTC. Residues: CAWSKGANYGYTF.

The chain employs TRBV30 and TRBJ1-2; D is ambiguous. Germline assignment: CDR1 GTSNPN and CDR2 SVGIG (reference sequence). The CDR3 extends over 12 amino acids. Trimming removed 4 bases at V and 5 bases at J, with 11 bases between. Here the CDR3 DNA reads TGTGCCTGGACGGGGAGGCAATATGGCTACACCTTC. Amino acids: CAWTGRQYGYTF. Together with reference TRBV30 and TRBJ1-2, the CDR3 gives the full variable domain: SQTIHQWPATLVQPVGSPLSLECTVEGTSNPNLYWYRQAAGRGLQLLFYSVGIGQISSEVPQNLSASRPQDRQFILSSKKLLLSDSGFYLCAWTGRQYGYTFGSGTRLTVV.

The chain carries TRBV27 and TRBJ1-5; a possible D gene is TRBD1 (6 bases). The CDR3 extends over 14 amino acids. From germline, CDR1 is MNHEY and CDR2 SMNVEV (reference sequence). V dropped 5 bases and J dropped 1 base, with 9 bases sitting between them. The CDR3 sequence: CASSQGRSNQPQHF. Here the CDR3 DNA reads TGTGCCAGCAGTCAGGGGAGAAGCAATCAGCCCCAGCATTTT.

The chain joins TRBV10-3 to TRBJ2-6, with TRBD1 matching over 8 bases. The CDR3 consists of 16 residues. With 6 bases clipped from V and 0 bases from J, the junction kept 4 bases outside the gene matches. CDR1 and CDR2 from the germline V gene are ENHRY and SYGVKD. The CDR3 DNA is TGTGCCATCAGCGGGACAGGTTACTCTGGGGCCAACGTCCTGACTTTC. This translates into CAISGTGYSGANVLTF.

The V and J genes are TRBV6-1 and TRBJ1-6; D possibly corresponds to TRBD1 (5 bases). Germline-derived CDR1 and CDR2 are MNHNS and SASEGT. This CDR3 contains 16 residues. V dropped 10 bases and J dropped 5 bases, with 21 bases sitting between them. This chain's CDR3 is CATRGGANANNSPLHF. In nucleotides, the CDR3 is TGTGCCACCCGAGGAGGGGCAAATGCTAATAATTCACCCCTCCACTTT.

The chain has TRBV7-3 and TRBJ2-3, with TRBD2 identical over 12 bases. V shed 5 bases, J shed 4 bases, and the junction held 13 bases outside the gene matches. The length of the CDR3 is 18 residues. CDR1 is SGHTA and CDR2 is FQGTGA in the germline V gene. The CDR3 DNA reads TGTGCCAGCAGCCCCATGCCCCTGACTAGCGGGAGATCAGATACGCAGTATTTT. The encoded protein is CASSPMPLTSGRSDTQYF.